The entry below describes one T cell receptor beta chain. Its recognized antigen is unknown. Base qualities are missing; no much larger clone stands one base away. The instrument was an Illumina HiSeq 1500. The public reads were reanalyzed by TCRdb: fastp trimming at Q25, MiXCR alignment, in-frame beta chains only. For every CDR3 protein sequence, its rows merge into one entry that carries the most common genes and DNA. This sample has a few hundred thousand distinct CDR3 sequences in its table, and around 15% of those were observed once. Roughly half of the sample is in the top ten clones. The CDR1 and CDR2 encoded by the germline V gene (reference sequence) are LGHDT and YNNKEL. Clipping removes 5 bases from V and 1 base from J, with 3 as the unmatched junction base count. From its cysteine to its phenylalanine, the CDR3 spans 16 amino acids. Solely the CDR3 DNA is kept, with 48 bases framed from the first base.

This specimen comes from a study of T cell repertoires in cytomegalovirus infection (dated by TCRdb to between 2018 and 2021). Turning to the overall study: Because public TCR beta signatures pointed to carriage of CMV infection together with the matching HLA type, the HLA type of each donor mattered for the analysis.

What the work shows at the level of the full study, not this receptor alone: In the ex vivo response, HLA-C-restricted CMV-specific TCR beta clonotypes were dominant, and in two of eight donors the single most frequent clonotype came from this HLA-C-restricted group. Cumulative frequency of public TCR beta family members discriminated carriers of CMV infection plus the relevant HLA type in this cohort and an independent roughly 330-donor cohort.

The specimen was CD8+ T cells from PBMCs. This TCR was recovered from a human donor in good health (CMV status not recorded). Some clones in this sample may be carry-over from other donors' samples. This sequence uses TRBV3-1 and TRBJ2-1; 12 central nucleotides agree with TRBD2. The nucleotide sequence reads as follows: TGTGCCAGCAGCAGGACTAGCGGGGCGTCCTACAATGAGCAGTTCTTC. Translated, this is CASSRTSGASYNEQFF.